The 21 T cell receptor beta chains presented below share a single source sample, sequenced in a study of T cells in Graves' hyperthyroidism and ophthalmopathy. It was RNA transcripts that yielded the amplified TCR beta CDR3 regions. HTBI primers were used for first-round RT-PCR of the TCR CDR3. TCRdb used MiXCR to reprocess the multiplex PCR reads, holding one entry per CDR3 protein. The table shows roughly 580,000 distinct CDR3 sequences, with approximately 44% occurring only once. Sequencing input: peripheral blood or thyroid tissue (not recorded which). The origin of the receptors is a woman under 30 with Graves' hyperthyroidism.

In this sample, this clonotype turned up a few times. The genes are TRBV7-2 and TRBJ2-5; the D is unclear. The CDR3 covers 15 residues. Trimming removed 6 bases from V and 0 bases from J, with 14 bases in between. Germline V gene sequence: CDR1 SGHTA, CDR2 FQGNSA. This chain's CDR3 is CASSSSGWYQETQYF. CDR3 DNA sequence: TGTGCCAGCAGTTCCTCCGGGTGGTACCAAGAGACCCAGTACTTC.

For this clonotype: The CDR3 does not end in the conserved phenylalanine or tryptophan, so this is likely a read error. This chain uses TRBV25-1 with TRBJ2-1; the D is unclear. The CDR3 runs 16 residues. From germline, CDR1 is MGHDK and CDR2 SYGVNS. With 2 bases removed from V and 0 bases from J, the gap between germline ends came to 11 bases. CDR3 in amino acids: CASSEGSGVSYNEQFL. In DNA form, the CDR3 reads TGTGCCAGCAGTGAAGGATCGGGTGTCTCCTACAATGAGCAGTTCTTA.

CDR3 DNA: TGTGCCAGCAGCTTAGACCCGGCGGGAGGGCCAACAGATACGCAGTATTTT. Encoded protein: CASSLDPAGGPTDTQYF. This rearrangement joins TRBV7-8 to TRBJ2-3; 9 nucleotides align to TRBD2. This CDR3 comprises 17 residues. J gave up 3 bases and V 1 base, and 8 bases lay outside the gene matches. Germline V gives CDR1 SGHVS, CDR2 FQNEAQ.

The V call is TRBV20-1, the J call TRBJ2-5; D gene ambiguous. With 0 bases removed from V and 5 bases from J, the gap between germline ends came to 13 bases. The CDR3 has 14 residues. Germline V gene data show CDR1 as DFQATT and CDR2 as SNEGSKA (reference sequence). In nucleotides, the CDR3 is TGCAGTGCTAGAGATCGGGCAGGCTGGGAGACCCAGTACTTC. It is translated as CSARDRAGWETQYF.

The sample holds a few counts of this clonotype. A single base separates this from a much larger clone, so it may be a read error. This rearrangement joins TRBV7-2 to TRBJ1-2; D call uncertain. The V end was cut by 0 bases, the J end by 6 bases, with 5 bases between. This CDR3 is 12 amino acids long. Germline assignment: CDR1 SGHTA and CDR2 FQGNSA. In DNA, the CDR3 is TGTGCCAGCAGCTTAGCGGTGAATGGCTACACCTTC. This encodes CASSLAVNGYTF.

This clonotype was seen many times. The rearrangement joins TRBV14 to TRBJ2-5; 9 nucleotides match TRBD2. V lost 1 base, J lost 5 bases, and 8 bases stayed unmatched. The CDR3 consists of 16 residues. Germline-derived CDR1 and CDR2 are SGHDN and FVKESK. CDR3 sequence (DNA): TGTGCCAGCAGCCAAGGCAGCGCAAGCGGGAGGGAGACCCAGTACTTC. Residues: CASSQGSASGRETQYF.

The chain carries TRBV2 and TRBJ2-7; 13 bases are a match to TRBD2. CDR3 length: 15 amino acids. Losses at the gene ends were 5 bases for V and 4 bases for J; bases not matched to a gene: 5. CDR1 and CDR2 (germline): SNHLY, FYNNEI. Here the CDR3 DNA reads TGTGCCAGCAGTTTAAGGACTAGCGGGGGATACGAGCAGTACTTC. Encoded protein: CASSLRTSGGYEQYF. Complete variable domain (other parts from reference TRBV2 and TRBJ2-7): EPEVTQTPSHQVTQMGQEVILRCVPISNHLYFYWYRQILGQKVEFLVSFYNNEISEKSEIFDDQFSVERPDGSNFTLKIRSTKLEDSAMYFCASSLRTSGGYEQYFGPGTRLTVT.

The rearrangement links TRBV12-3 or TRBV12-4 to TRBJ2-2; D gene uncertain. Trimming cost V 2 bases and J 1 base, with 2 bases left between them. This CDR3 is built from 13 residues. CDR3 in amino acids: CASSLWNTGELFF. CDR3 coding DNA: TGTGCCAGCAGTTTATGGAACACCGGGGAGCTGTTTTTT.

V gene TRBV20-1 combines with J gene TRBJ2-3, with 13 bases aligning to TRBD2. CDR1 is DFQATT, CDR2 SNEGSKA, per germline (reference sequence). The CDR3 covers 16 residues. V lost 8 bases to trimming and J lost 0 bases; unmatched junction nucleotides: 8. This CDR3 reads CSTIGTSGASTDTQYF. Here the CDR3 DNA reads TGCAGTACTATCGGGACTAGCGGGGCTAGCACAGATACGCAGTATTTT.

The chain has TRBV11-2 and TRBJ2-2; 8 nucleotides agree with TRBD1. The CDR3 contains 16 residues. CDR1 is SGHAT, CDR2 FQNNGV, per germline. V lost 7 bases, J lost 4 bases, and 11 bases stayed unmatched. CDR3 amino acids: CASIPLIGQGTGELFF. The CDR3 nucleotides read TGTGCCAGCATCCCCCTCATCGGACAGGGCACCGGGGAGCTGTTTTTT.

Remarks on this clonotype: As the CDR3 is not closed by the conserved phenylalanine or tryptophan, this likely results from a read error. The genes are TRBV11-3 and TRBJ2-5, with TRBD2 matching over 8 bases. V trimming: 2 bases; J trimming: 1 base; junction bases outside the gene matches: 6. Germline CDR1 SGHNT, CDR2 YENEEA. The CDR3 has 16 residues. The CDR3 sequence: CASSLRPGRVQETQYL. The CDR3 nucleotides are TGTGCCAGCAGCTTACGGCCCGGGAGGGTCCAAGAGACCCAGTACCTC.

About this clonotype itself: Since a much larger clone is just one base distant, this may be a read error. In DNA form, the CDR3 reads TGTGCCAGCAGCAGGGACAGGGGGCAAGGGACCCAGTACTTC. It is translated as CASSRDRGQGTQYF. This sequence joins TRBV9 and TRBJ2-5, with 12 bases aligning to TRBD1. CDR1 SGDLS and CDR2 YYNGEE come from the germline V gene. The CDR3 extends over 14 amino acids.

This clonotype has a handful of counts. The CDR3 loop is CASSLGTSGRKNYEQYF. The CDR3 DNA reads TGTGCCAGCAGCCTTGGGACTAGCGGGAGGAAGAACTACGAGCAGTACTTC. The V gene is TRBV7-2, the J gene TRBJ2-7; 15 bases fit TRBD2. The CDR3 is made up of 17 amino acids. CDR1 and CDR2 from the germline V gene are SGHTA and FQGNSA. V dropped 5 bases and J dropped 3; count of bases not matched to a gene: 8.

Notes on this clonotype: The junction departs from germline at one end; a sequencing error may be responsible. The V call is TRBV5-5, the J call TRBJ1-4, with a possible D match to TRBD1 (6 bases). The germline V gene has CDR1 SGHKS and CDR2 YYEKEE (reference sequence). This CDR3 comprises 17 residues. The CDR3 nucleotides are TGCGCCAGCAGCCAAGGCAGGGGTAGGGTCGTTGGTGAAAAACTGTTTTTT. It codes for CASSQGRGRVVGEKLFF.

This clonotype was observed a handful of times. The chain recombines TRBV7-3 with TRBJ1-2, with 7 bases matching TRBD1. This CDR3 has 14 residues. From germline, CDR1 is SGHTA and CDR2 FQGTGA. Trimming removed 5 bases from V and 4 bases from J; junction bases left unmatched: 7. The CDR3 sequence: CASSVVGQAYGYTF. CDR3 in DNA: TGTGCCAGCAGCGTTGTCGGACAGGCCTATGGCTACACCTTC. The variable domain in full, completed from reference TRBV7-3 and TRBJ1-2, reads GAGVSQTPSNKVTEKGKYVELRCDPISGHTALYWYRQSLGQGPEFLIYFQGTGAADDSGLPNDRFFAVRPEGSVSTLKIQRTERGDSAVYLCASSVVGQAYGYTFGSGTRLTVV.

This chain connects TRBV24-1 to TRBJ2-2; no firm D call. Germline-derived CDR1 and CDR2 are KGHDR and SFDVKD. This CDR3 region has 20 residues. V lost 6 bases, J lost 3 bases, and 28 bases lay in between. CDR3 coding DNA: TGTGCCACCAGTAACCCCAGCAGAGGCGTGACAAGGTCCTACACCGGGGAGCTGTTTTTT. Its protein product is CATSNPSRGVTRSYTGELFF.

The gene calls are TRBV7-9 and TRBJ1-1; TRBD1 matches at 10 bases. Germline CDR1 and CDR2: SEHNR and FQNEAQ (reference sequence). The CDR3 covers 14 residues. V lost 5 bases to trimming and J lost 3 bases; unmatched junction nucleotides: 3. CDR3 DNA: TGTGCCAGCAGCCGTGACAGGGGGCACACTGAAGCTTTCTTT. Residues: CASSRDRGHTEAFF.

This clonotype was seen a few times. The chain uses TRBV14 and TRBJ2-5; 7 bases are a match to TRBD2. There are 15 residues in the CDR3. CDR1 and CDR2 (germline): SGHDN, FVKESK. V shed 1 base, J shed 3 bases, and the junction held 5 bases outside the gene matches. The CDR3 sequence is CASSQGPAGKETQYF. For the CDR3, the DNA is TGTGCCAGCAGCCAAGGACCAGCGGGGAAAGAGACCCAGTACTTC. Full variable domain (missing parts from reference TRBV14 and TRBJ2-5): EAGVTQFPSHSVIEKGQTVTLRCDPISGHDNLYWYRRVMGKEIKFLLHFVKESKQDESGMPNNRFLAERTGGTYSTLKVQPAELEDSGVYFCASSQGPAGKETQYFGPGTRLLVL.

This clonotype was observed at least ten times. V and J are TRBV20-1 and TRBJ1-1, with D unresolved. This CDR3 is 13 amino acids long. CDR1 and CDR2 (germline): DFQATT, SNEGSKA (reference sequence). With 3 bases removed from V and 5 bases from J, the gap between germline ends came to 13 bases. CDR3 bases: TGCAGTGCTAGCCCGGGCGAGAGGACTGAAGCTTTCTTT. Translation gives CSASPGERTEAFF.

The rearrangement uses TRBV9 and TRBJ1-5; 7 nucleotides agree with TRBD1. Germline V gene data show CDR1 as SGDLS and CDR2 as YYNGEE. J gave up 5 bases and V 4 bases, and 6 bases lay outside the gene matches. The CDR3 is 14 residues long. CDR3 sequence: CASSFGTAHQPQHF. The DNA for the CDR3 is TGTGCCAGCAGCTTTGGGACAGCCCATCAGCCCCAGCATTTT.

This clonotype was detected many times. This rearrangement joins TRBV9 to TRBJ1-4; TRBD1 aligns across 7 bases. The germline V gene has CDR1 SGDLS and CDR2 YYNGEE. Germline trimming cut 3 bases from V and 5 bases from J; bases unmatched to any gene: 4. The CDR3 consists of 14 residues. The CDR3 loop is CASSEGAGNEKLFF. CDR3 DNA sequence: TGTGCCAGCAGCGAGGGGGCAGGGAATGAAAAACTGTTTTTT.